This T cell receptor (beta chain) is drawn from a study of cytomegalovirus exposure and HLA in healthy donors. General study findings and limits: Relative to the roughly 640-donor mean, N-insertions were reportedly fewer in an Asian-associated ancestry cluster in a later analysis. Reportedly, TCR beta sequences accurately predicted HLA-A and HLA-B alleles in most subjects. CMV antigen specificity of a few CMV-associated chains was confirmed in vitro.

This clone has just one count. The target antigen is unknown. Researchers ran the PCR with 60 Vbeta and 13 Jbeta primers. The protocol was immunoSEQ multiplex PCR, while the TCRdb copy is restricted to in-frame clones and leaves out a portion. The sample includes some 70,000 clones, approximately 70% of them seen just once. Per the germline V gene, CDR1 is LGHNA and CDR2 is YSLEER. This CDR3 has 15 residues. Trimming stripped 1 base from V and 4 bases from J, with 12 bases between. The chain combines TRBV4-3 with TRBJ2-3; no firm D call. The clonotype comes from a male donor in good health and CMV-seropositive. Sequencing was done on a sample of PBMCs. CDR3 DNA sequence: TGCGCCAGCAGCCAAGCCCCCCAGATGGCAGATACGCAGTATTTT. This gives the protein CASSQAPQMADTQYF.